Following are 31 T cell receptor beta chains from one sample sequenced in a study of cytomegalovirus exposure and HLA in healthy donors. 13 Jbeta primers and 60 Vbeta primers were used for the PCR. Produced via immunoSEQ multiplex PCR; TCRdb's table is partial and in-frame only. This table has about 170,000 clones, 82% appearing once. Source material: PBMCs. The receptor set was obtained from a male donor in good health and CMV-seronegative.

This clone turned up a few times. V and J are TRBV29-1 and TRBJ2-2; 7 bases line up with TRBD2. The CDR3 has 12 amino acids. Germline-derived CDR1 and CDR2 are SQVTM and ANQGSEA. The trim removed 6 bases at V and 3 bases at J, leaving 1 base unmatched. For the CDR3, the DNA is TGCAGCGTCGGGGGGTACACCGGGGAGCTGTTTTTT. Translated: CSVGGYTGELFF.

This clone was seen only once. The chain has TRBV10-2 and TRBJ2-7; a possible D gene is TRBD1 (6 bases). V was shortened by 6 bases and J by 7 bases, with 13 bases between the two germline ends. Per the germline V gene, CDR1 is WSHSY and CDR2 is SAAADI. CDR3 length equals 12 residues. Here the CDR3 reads CASRTGPGEQYF. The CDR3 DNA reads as TGCGCCAGCAGAACAGGGCCGGGAGAGCAGTACTTC.

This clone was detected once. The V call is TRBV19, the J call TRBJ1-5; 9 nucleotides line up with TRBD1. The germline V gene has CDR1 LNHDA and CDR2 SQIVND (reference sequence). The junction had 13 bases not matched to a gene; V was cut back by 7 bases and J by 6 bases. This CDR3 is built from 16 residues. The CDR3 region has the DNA TGTGCCAGTACCCTCCTCCCCGGACAGGGGTTTCAGCCCCAGCATTTT. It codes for CASTLLPGQGFQPQHF.

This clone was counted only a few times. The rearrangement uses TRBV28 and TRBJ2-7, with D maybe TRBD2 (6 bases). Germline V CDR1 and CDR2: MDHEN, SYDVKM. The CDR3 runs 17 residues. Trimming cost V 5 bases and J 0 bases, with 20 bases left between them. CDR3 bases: TGTGCCAGCAGTCCCCTCCCTCTCCGGGAGAGCTCCTACGAGCAGTACTTC. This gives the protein CASSPLPLRESSYEQYF. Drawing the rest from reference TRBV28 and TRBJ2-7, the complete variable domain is DVKVTQSSRYLVKRTGEKVFLECVQDMDHENMFWYRQDPGLGLRLIYFSYDVKMKEKGDIPEGYSVSREKKERFSLILESASTNQTSMYLCASSPLPLRESSYEQYFGPGTRLTVT.

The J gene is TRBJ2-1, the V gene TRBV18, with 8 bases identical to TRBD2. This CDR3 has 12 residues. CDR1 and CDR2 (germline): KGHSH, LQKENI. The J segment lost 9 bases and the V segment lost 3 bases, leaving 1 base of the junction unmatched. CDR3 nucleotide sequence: TGTGCCAGCTCACCGGGACTAGGTGAGCAGTTCTTC. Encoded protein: CASSPGLGEQFF. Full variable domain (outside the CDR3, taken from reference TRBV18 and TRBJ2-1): NAGVMQNPRHLVRRRGQEARLRCSPMKGHSHVYWYRQLPEEGLKFMVYLQKENIIDESGMPKERFSAEFPKEGPSILRIQQVVRGDSAAYFCASSPGLGEQFFGPGTRLTVL.

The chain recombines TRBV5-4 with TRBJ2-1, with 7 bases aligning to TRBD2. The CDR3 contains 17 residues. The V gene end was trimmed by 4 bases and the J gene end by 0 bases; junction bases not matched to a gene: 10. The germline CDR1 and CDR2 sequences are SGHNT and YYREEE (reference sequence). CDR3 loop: CASSLLSGDYSYNEQFF. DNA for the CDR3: TGTGCCAGCAGCCTCCTCTCTGGGGACTACTCCTACAATGAGCAGTTCTTC.

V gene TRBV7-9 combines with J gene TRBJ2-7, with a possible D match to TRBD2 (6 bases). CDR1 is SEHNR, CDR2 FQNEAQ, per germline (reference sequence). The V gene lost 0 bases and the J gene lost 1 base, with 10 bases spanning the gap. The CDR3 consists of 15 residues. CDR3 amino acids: CASSLAPGVSYEQYF. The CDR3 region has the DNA TGTGCCAGCAGCTTAGCGCCGGGGGTTTCCTACGAGCAGTACTTC.

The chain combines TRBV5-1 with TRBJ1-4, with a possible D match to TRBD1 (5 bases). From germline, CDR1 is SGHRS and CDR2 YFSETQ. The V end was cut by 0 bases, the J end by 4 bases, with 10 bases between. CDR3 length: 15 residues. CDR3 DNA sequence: TGCGCCAGCAGCTTGGCAGGGATTAATAATGAAAAACTGTTTTTT. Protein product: CASSLAGINNEKLFF.

The chain's CDR3 is CASSLYSFNTGELFF. The DNA of the CDR3 is TGCGCCAGCAGCTTGTATAGCTTTAACACCGGGGAGCTGTTTTTT. This chain uses TRBV5-1 with TRBJ2-2; D uncertain. The V gene's germline CDR1 is SGHRS and CDR2 YFSETQ. V was trimmed by 1 base and J by 2 bases, leaving 9 bases between them. CDR3 size: 15 residues.

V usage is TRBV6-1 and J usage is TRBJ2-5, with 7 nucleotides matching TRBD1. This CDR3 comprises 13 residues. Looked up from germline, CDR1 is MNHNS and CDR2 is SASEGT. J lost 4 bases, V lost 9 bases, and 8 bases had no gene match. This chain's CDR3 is CASYRTGGETQYF. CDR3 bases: TGTGCCAGTTATCGGACAGGTGGAGAGACCCAGTACTTC.

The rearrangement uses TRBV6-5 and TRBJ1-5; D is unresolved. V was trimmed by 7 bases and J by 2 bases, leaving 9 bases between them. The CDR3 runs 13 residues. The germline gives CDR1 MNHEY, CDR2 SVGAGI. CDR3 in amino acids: CASTTQRNQPQHF. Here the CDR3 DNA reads TGTGCCAGCACCACACAGCGCAATCAGCCCCAGCATTTT.

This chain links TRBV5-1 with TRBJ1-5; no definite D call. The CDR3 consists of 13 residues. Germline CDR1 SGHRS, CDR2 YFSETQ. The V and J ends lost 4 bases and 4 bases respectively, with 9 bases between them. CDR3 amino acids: CASSPGLNQPQHF. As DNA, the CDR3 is TGCGCCAGCAGCCCGGGTCTTAATCAGCCCCAGCATTTT.

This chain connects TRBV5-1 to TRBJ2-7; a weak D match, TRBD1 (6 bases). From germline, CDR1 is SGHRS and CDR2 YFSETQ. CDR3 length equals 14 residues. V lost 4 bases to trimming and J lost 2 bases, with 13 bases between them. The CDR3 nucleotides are TGCGCCAGCAGCCAGAATACAGGGACCTACGAGCAGTACTTC. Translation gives CASSQNTGTYEQYF.

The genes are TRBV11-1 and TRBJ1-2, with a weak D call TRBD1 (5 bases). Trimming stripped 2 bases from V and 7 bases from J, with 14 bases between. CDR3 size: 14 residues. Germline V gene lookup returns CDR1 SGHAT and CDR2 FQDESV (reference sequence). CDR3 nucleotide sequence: TGTGCCAGCAGCTTAAGTGGCAGGGCTTCTGGCTACACCTTC. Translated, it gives CASSLSGRASGYTF.

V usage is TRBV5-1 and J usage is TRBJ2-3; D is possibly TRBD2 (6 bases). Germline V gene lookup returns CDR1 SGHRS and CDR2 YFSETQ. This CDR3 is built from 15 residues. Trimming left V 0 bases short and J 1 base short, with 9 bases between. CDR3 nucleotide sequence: TGCGCCAGCAGCTTGGTGGCTAGCGGCACAGATACGCAGTATTTT. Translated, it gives CASSLVASGTDTQYF.

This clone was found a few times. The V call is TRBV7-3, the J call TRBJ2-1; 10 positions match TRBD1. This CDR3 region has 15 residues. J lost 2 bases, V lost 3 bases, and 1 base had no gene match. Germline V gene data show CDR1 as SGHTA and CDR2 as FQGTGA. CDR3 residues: CASSLDRGTYNEQFF. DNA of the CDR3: TGTGCCAGCAGCTTGGACAGGGGGACCTACAATGAGCAGTTCTTC.

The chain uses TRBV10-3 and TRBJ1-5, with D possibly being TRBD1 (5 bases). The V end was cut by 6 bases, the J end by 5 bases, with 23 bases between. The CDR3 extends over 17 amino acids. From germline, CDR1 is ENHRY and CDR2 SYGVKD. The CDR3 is CAISADLRGLSDQPQHF. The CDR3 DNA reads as TGTGCCATCAGCGCTGATCTTCGGGGGTTAAGCGATCAGCCCCAGCATTTT.

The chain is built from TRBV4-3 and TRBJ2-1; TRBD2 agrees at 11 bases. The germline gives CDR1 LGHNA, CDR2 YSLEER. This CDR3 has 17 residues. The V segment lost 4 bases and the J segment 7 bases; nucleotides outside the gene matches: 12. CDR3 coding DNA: TGCGCCAGCAGCCTCGAAATAGCGGGAGGGGGGGGAAATGAGCAGTTCTTC. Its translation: CASSLEIAGGGGNEQFF.

The CDR3 loop is CASSPQTGGSYEQYF. The CDR3 DNA reads TGTGCCAGCAGTCCCCAGACAGGGGGCTCCTACGAGCAGTACTTC. The chain is built from TRBV6-1 and TRBJ2-7; 9 bases match TRBD1. Germline lookup yields CDR1 MNHNS and CDR2 SASEGT. This CDR3 is built from 15 residues. Trimming cost V 5 bases and J 0 bases; bases outside gene matches: 5.

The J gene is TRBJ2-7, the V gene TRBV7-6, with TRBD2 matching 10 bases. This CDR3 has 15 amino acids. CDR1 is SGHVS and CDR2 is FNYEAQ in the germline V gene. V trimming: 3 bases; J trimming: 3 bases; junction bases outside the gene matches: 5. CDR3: CASSLRLAGDYEQYF. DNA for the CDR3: TGTGCCAGCAGCTTGAGGCTAGCGGGAGACTACGAGCAGTACTTC.

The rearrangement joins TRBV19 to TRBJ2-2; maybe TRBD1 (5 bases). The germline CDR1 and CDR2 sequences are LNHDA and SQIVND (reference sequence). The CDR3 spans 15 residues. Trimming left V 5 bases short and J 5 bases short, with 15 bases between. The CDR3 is CASSAGLKGTGELFF. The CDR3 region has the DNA TGTGCCAGTAGTGCAGGGTTAAAAGGAACCGGGGAGCTGTTTTTT.

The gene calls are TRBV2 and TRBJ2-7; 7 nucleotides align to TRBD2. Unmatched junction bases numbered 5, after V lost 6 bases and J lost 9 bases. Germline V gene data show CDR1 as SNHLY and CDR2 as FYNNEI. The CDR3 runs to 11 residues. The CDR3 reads CASSAGRGQYF. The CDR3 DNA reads TGTGCCAGCAGCGCTGGGAGGGGGCAGTACTTC.

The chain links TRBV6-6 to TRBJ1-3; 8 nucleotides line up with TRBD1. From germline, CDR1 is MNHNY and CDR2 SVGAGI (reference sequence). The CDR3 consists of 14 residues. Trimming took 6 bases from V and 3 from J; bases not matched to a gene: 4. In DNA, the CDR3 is TGTGCCAGCAGGAAGACAGGGGTTGGAAACACCATATATTTT. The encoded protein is CASRKTGVGNTIYF.

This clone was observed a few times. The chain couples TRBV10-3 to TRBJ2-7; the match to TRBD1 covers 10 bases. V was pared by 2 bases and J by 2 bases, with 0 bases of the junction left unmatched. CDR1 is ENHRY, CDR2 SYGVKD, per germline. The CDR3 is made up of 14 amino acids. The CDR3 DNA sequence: TGTGCCATCAGTGAGGGACAGGGGGCCTACGAGCAGTACTTC. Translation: CAISEGQGAYEQYF.

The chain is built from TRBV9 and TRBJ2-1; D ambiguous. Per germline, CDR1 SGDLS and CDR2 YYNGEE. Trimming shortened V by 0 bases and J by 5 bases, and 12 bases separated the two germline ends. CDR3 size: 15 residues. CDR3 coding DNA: TGTGCCAGCAGCGTAGTGCCGCGGAAGGACAATGAGCAGTTCTTC. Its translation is CASSVVPRKDNEQFF.

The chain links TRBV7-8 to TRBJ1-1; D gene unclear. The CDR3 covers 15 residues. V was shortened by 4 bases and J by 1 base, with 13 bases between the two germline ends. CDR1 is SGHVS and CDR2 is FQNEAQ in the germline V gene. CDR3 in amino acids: CASSSRPHPNTEAFF. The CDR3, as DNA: TGTGCCAGCAGCTCCCGTCCACACCCGAACACTGAAGCTTTCTTT.

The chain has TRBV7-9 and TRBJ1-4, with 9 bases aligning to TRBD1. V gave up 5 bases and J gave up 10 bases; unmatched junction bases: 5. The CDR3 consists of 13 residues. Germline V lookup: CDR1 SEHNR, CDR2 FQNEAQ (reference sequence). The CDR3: CASSRQGGRKLFF. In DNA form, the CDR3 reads TGTGCCAGCAGCAGACAGGGGGGGCGAAAACTGTTTTTT. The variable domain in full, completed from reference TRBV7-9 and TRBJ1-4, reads DTGVSQNPRHKITKRGQNVTFRCDPISEHNRLYWYRQTLGQGPEFLTYFQNEAQLEKSRLLSDRFSAERPKGSFSTLEIQRTEQGDSAMYLCASSRQGGRKLFFGSGTQLSVL.

CDR3 DNA sequence: TGCGCCAGCAGCCAAGTAGGACTAGCGGTGAACACCGGGGAGCTGTTTTTT. Its protein is CASSQVGLAVNTGELFF. The rearrangement uses TRBV4-1 and TRBJ2-2; the match to TRBD2 covers 10 bases. The J segment lost 1 base and the V segment lost 1 base, leaving 3 bases of the junction unmatched. Germline CDR1 reads MGHRA; CDR2 reads YSYEKL. This CDR3 spans 17 amino acids.

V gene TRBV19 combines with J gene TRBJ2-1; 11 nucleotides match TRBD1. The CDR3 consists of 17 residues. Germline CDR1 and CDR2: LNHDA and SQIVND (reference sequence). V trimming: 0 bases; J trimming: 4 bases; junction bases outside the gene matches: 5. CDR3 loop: CASSIDPGQGEYNEQFF. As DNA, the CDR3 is TGTGCCAGTAGTATAGATCCGGGACAGGGGGAATACAATGAGCAGTTCTTC. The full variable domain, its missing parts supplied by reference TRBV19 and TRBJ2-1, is DGGITQSPKYLFRKEGQNVTLSCEQNLNHDAMYWYRQDPGQGLRLIYYSQIVNDFQKGDIAEGYSVSREKKESFPLTVTSAQKNPTAFYLCASSIDPGQGEYNEQFFGPGTRLTVL.

The CDR3 sequence is CASSPNSGRETQYF. CDR3 bases: TGTGCCAGCAGCCCGAATAGCGGGAGAGAGACCCAGTACTTC. The chain is built from TRBV11-2 and TRBJ2-5; 9 nucleotides line up with TRBD2. V lost 5 bases, J lost 4 bases, and 5 bases stayed unmatched. This CDR3 is 14 amino acids long. Per germline, CDR1 SGHAT and CDR2 FQNNGV.

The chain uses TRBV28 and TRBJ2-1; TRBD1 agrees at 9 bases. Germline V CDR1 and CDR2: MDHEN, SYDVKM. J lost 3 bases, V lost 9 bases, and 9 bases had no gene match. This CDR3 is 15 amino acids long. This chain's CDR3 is CASETPGQGYNEQFF. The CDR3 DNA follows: TGTGCCAGTGAGACTCCGGGACAGGGCTACAATGAGCAGTTCTTC.